Below, one T cell receptor (beta chain) is given with its context. Assay: immunoSEQ multiplex PCR; the TCRdb copy retains only in-frame clones and omits some. Of some 7,300 clones in the sample, 85% to 90% were seen once. The data stem from a study of chemoradiotherapy in HPV16-positive cancers. Germline loops: CDR1 LGHNA, CDR2 YNFKEQ. With 4 bases clipped from V and 3 bases from J, the junction kept 12 bases outside the gene matches. The length of the CDR3 is 18 residues. The sequence derives from a human donor with HPV-associated anogenital cancer. This sample was gathered from a patient who underwent chemoradiotherapy. V and J are TRBV4-2 and TRBJ2-3, with 11 bases fitting TRBD2. This CDR3 reads CASSLRLAGPAETDTQYF. Written as DNA, the CDR3 is TGTGCCAGCAGCCTCAGACTAGCGGGGCCCGCTGAAACAGATACGCAGTATTTT.